This TCR beta chain was sequenced for a study of Ad26.COV2.S vaccination and SARS-CoV-2 variants. Study-level background: Once, or twice with 56 days between doses, Ad26.COV2.S was given intramuscularly. General observations from the study: Estimates derived from TCR breadth and depth analyses may have underestimated total T cell responses. Vaccine and placebo groups showed comparable non-spike TCR breadth.

Assay: immunoSEQ multiplex PCR; the TCRdb copy retains only in-frame clones and omits some. Among 400,000 to 450,000 clones listed, about nine tenths were seen once. Points on this clone: Its specificity is not known.

The treatment here: around 19 received Ad26.COV2.S at low or high dose, single or two shots; five or six received placebo; per-sample allocation not given. Specimen acquisition occurred on day 63 following the initial vaccine or placebo injection. Losses at the gene ends were 6 bases for V and 3 bases for J; bases not matched to a gene: 4. This CDR3 comprises 15 residues. Per the germline V gene, CDR1 is SGHRS and CDR2 is YFSETQ. The sample here was peripheral blood, taken in a trial of Ad26.COV2.S vaccine versus placebo. The chain is built from TRBV5-1 and TRBJ2-2, with 11 nucleotides matching TRBD2. This receptor was obtained from a person aged 18-65 years who received the Ad26.COV2.S COVID-19 vaccine or a placebo. For the CDR3, the DNA is TGCGCCAGCAAGGGACTAGCGGAACACACCGGGGAGCTGTTTTTT. Protein product: CASKGLAEHTGELFF.